Listed below are T cell receptor beta chains from one sample, sequenced in a study of identical twins. TCRdb re-called the 5' RACE reads through MiXCR, storing one row per CDR3 protein. Of under 300,000 distinct CDR3 sequences listed, about 13% are singletons. These data also formed part of another study, on yellow fever vaccine responses in identical twins.

Source material: memory (CD45RO+) T cells sorted from blood. These TCRs come from a woman aged 18-30 years in good health. CDR3s include the opening cysteine and the closing phenylalanine or tryptophan. The order of the fields is V gene, D gene, J gene, clone size, CDR3 DNA, CDR3 protein. A D gene is named only where the DNA matches it firmly. Expanded clones are given a class, and other clones once, few, many or no size at all.

TRBV9	-	TRBJ1-6	-	TGTGCCAGCAGCTACCGTGAGATGTCACCCCTCCACTTT	CASSYREMSPLHF
TRBV12-3/TRBV12-4	-	TRBJ1-5	many	TGTGCCAGCAGCACCCTGGGGCAGAGCAATCAGCCCCAGCATTTT	CASSTLGQSNQPQHF
TRBV7-2	TRBD1	TRBJ1-1	-	TGTGCCAGCAGCTTCACAGGGGAGGTCACTGAAGCTTTCTTT	CASSFTGEVTEAFF
TRBV5-6	TRBD2	TRBJ2-3	few	TGTGCCAGCAGAGCGACTAGCGGGGGGTATCGGACAGATACGCAGTATTTT	CASRATSGGYRTDTQYF
TRBV20-1	-	TRBJ1-5	few	TGCAGTGCTCGCGAGACGACGAGAATCAATCAGCCCCAGCATTTT	CSARETTRINQPQHF
TRBV11-2	TRBD2	TRBJ2-1	few	TGTGCCAGCAGTCTTTTGGGAAAGACGGGAGGTGGTCGCAATGAGCAGTTCTTC	CASSLLGKTGGGRNEQFF
TRBV24-1	TRBD1	TRBJ2-1	-	TGTGCCACCAGTGATTATGGACAGGGGGCTGGCAATGAGCAGTTCTTC	CATSDYGQGAGNEQFF
TRBV10-3	TRBD2	TRBJ2-3	-	TGTGCCATCAGCGACCCTTGGGAGGGCCTAAGGGATACGCAGTATTTT	CAISDPWEGLRDTQYF
TRBV12-3/TRBV12-4	TRBD2	TRBJ2-3	few	TGTGCCAGCAGTTTAAATAGCGGGGGGCCGGCAGATACGCAGTATTTT	CASSLNSGGPADTQYF
TRBV5-1	TRBD1	TRBJ2-7	few	TGCGCCAGCAGCCTAAAAGCCGGGACAGGGTCTGTTCGGGAGCAGTACTTC	CASSLKAGTGSVREQYF
TRBV5-1	-	TRBJ2-7	-	TGCGCCAGCAGCCCGAGGGGGGGACGAGCGAACGAGCAGTACTTC	CASSPRGGRANEQYF
TRBV29-1	TRBD1	TRBJ1-1	many	TGCAGCGCTAGACAGGGCCTGAACACTGAAGCTTTCTTT	CSARQGLNTEAFF
TRBV6-5	-	TRBJ2-7	-	TGTGCCAGCAGTTACTCAGAGGCCAGGGCCTACGAGCAGTACTTC	CASSYSEARAYEQYF
TRBV30	TRBD1	TRBJ2-2	few	TGTGCCTGGAGTGTACTTGGACAGGGGGCCGGGGAGCTGTTTTTT	CAWSVLGQGAGELFF
TRBV7-2	-	TRBJ1-6	few	TGTGCCAGCAGCTTAGAGGCGGGGGGGTATTCACCCCTCCACTTT	CASSLEAGGYSPLHF
TRBV7-9	TRBD2	TRBJ2-7	-	TGTGCCAGCAGCTGGGATAGCGGGGGGGCCTACGAGCAGTACTTC	CASSWDSGGAYEQYF
TRBV20-1	TRBD2	TRBJ2-1	many	TGCAGTGCTAGTATACTAGCGGGAGAAAGGGGTGAGCAGTTCTTC	CSASILAGERGEQFF
TRBV2	-	TRBJ1-5	few	TGTGCCAGCAGCCAAAGCGCCCCGGATCAGCCCCAGCATTTT	CASSQSAPDQPQHF
TRBV7-2	-	TRBJ2-1	few	TGTGCCAGCAGCTTATTCTCTAACAATGAGCAGTTCTTC	CASSLFSNNEQFF
TRBV30	-	TRBJ2-5	-	TGTGCCTGGAGAGATCGGGGGACCCAGTACTTC	CAWRDRGTQYF
TRBV12-3/TRBV12-4	-	TRBJ2-1	-	TGTGCCAGCAGTTTTCTCAGGGATGAGCAGTTCTTC	CASSFLRDEQFF
TRBV18	TRBD2	TRBJ2-2	-	TGTGCCAGCTCACCTAGCGGGGGGCCCCGAGGACACACCGGGGAGCTGTTTTTT	CASSPSGGPRGHTGELFF
TRBV29-1	-	TRBJ2-7	many	TGCAGCGTTGTCCCGGGGCCCTACGAGCAGTACTTC	CSVVPGPYEQYF
TRBV7-8	-	TRBJ2-2	many	TGTGCCAGCAGCTTAGGTTTACGAGGGGCGAACACCGGGGAGCTGTTTTTT	CASSLGLRGANTGELFF
TRBV6-2/TRBV6-3	TRBD2	TRBJ2-1	few	TGTGCCAGCAGCGATTTCGTGGCGGGAGCTTGGGAGCAGTTCTTC	CASSDFVAGAWEQFF
TRBV10-3	TRBD2	TRBJ2-1	few	TGTGCCATCAGTGAATTTGAGACTAGCGGGAGGGCCCGGTACAATGAGCAGTTCTTC	CAISEFETSGRARYNEQFF
TRBV25-1	-	TRBJ2-7	many	TGTGCCAGCAGATCTCAGGCAGGGAAGCAGTACTTC	CASRSQAGKQYF
TRBV7-2	TRBD1	TRBJ1-1	-	TGTGCCAGCAGCTTTAGCAAGACAGGGGGAACTGAAGCTTTCTTT	CASSFSKTGGTEAFF
TRBV7-7	-	TRBJ2-2	-	TGTGCTAGCAGCCCGGAGGGGGCCGGGGAGCTGTTTTTT	CASSPEGAGELFF
TRBV9	-	TRBJ2-3	-	TGTGCCAGCAGCGTAGCGGGAAAGAGCACAGATACGCAGTATTTT	CASSVAGKSTDTQYF
TRBV15	TRBD1	TRBJ2-2	-	TGTGCCACCAGCAGAAGACAGGGGGCAACCGGGGAGCTGTTTTTT	CATSRRQGATGELFF
TRBV20-1	TRBD2	TRBJ2-1	many	TGCAGTGCTAGAGCTACTAGCGGGAGGGCCTTCTCCTACAATGAGCAGTTCTTC	CSARATSGRAFSYNEQFF
TRBV7-8	-	TRBJ2-2	-	TGTGCCAGCAGCTTAGTGCAGGACGGGGAGCTGTTTTTT	CASSLVQDGELFF
TRBV5-5	TRBD1	TRBJ1-1	-	TGTGCCAGCAGCTTGGACGGGACAGGGAACACTGAAGCTTTCTTT	CASSLDGTGNTEAFF
TRBV5-1	TRBD1	TRBJ1-2	many	TGCGCCAGCAGCGAAACAGGGGACGCTAACTATGGCTACACCTTC	CASSETGDANYGYTF
TRBV9	-	TRBJ2-3	many	TGTGCCAGCAGCTCAGCTAGTAGGGCACACACAGATACGCAGTATTTT	CASSSASRAHTDTQYF
TRBV11-2	TRBD2	TRBJ2-1	-	TGTGCCAGCAGCTTTGTTTGGCGGACTAGCGGGAACAGGTCCTCCTACAATGAGCAGTTCTTC	CASSFVWRTSGNRSSYNEQFF
TRBV4-2	TRBD1	TRBJ2-1	few	TGTGCCAGCAATCTGGGAGGACAGGGGGATTACAATGAGCAGTTCTTC	CASNLGGQGDYNEQFF
TRBV28	-	TRBJ1-2	-	TGTGCCAGCAGCTTGCAAGATGGCTACACCTTC	CASSLQDGYTF
TRBV5-1	TRBD1	TRBJ1-1	-	TGCGCCAGTTCGTTCCGAACAGGGGACACTGAAGCTTTCTTT	CASSFRTGDTEAFF
TRBV5-6	TRBD2	TRBJ2-7	-	TGTGCCAGCAGCCCGGCAGGGAGGACTAGCGGATCCTACGAGCAGTACTTC	CASSPAGRTSGSYEQYF